This record covers a single T cell receptor beta chain. Its target is unknown. Treatment: roughly 11-day PBMC culture with coronavirus spike peptide pools or control peptides (ViraFEST assay). After being plated at two million per well, PBMCs were cultured with about 10 IU/ml IL-2 and about 10 ug/ml peptide pools. These data are taken from a study of vaccination and CD4 T cells after COVID-19. Study in general: Two doses of either BNT162b2 or mRNA-1273 vaccine went to participants. The interval from dose two to post-vaccine sampling had a median of roughly 72 days, and it ranged from 14 to 241. Findings of the study overall: The study found median SARS-CoV-2-reactive clonotypes rising from around 20 to 38, not significantly.

CDR1 is SGHTA, CDR2 FQGNSA, per germline. This CDR3 region has 12 residues. Trimming removed 3 bases at V and 7 bases at J, with 7 bases between. Sequenced with the Oncomine TCR Beta short-read assay was DNA taken from cultured CD4+ T cells. TCRdb reprocessed the PCR reads via MiXCR and lists one record per CDR3 protein. Of 6,000 to 7,000 distinct CDR3 sequences in the sample, 74% were seen once. The chain couples TRBV7-2 to TRBJ2-1; D ambiguous. The sample comprised CD4+ T cells from blood, cultured in vitro. The sequence derives from a human donor who had recovered from COVID-19. CDR3 amino acids: CASSFGPNEQFF. Written as DNA, the CDR3 is TGTGCCAGCAGCTTCGGGCCGAATGAGCAGTTCTTC.